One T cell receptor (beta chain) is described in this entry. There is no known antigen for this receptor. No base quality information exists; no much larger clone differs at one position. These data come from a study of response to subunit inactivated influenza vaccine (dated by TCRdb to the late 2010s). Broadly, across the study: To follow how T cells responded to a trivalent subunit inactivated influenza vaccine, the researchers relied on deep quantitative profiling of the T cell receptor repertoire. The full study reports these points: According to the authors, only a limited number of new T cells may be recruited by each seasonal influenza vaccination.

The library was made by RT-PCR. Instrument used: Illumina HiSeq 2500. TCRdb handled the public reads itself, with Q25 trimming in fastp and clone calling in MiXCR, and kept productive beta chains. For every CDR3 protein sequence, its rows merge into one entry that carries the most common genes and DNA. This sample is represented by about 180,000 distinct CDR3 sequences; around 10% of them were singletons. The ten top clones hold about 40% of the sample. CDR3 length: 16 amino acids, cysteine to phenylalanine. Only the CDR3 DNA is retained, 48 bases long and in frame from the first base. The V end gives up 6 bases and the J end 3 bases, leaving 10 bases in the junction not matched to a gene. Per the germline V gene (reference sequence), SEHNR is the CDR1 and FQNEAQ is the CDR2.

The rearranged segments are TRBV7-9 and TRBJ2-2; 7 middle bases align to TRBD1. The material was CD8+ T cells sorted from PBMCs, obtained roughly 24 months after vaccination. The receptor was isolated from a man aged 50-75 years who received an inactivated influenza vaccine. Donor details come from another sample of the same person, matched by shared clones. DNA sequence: TGTGCCAGCAGTCCCGCCGGGACAGCCTACACCGGGGAGCTGTTTTTT. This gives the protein CASSPAGTAYTGELFF.